This note documents a single TCR beta chain sequence. What it binds is unknown. These data are taken from a study of circulating and synovial CD4+ cells in juvenile arthritis. Study-wide points: Some such blood samples were as oligoclonal as synovium. CPL and bulk CD4 samples differed at least tenfold in T cell genomes.

Assay: immunoSEQ multiplex PCR; the TCRdb copy retains only in-frame clones and omits some. The table has about 36,000 clones, about 94% seen once; the top ten hold 0.55% to 0.75%. V was clipped by 5 bases and J by 1 base; unmatched bases: 6. Germline lookup yields CDR1 SGHTA and CDR2 FQGNSA. This CDR3 contains 15 residues. The J gene is TRBJ1-1, the V gene TRBV7-2; 8 nucleotides agree with TRBD1. This sequence originates from a human donor with juvenile idiopathic arthritis. The sequencing input was CD4+ T cells from blood. CDR3 region: CASSPQGAANTEAFF. The CDR3 DNA sequence: TGTGCCAGCAGCCCTCAGGGGGCGGCGAACACTGAAGCTTTCTTT.